These 4 T cell receptor beta chains were sequenced from one sample in a study of T cell repertoires in cytomegalovirus infection. From the reads, TCRdb called clonotypes with MiXCR, one entry per CDR3 protein. The profile covers roughly 230,000 distinct CDR3 sequences, with about 18% appearing a single time and about 45% taken by the ten largest. The sequencing input was CD8+ T cells from PBMCs. The receptors were sampled from a human donor in good health (CMV status not recorded). Some clones in this sample may be carry-over from other donors' samples.

This clonotype occurred a few times. The chain uses TRBV9 and TRBJ2-3; 10 nucleotides line up with TRBD2. This CDR3 has 15 residues. Trimming cost V 3 bases and J 6 bases; bases outside gene matches: 7. Germline V lookup: CDR1 SGDLS, CDR2 YYNGEE. DNA for the CDR3: TGTGCCAGCAGCGGTACAGGGACTAGCGCGGATACGCAGTATTTT. Its protein product is CASSGTGTSADTQYF.

This clonotype was seen more than once but under ten times. The V gene is TRBV6-1, the J gene TRBJ1-5; D unresolved. The germline V gene encodes CDR1 MNHNS and CDR2 SASEGT. Trimming pared 2 bases from V and 1 base from J, leaving 9 bases between. CDR3 size: 15 residues. The CDR3 DNA reads as TGTGCCAGCAGTGAATCGGACGGGAGCAATCAGCCCCAGCATTTT. Its protein product is CASSESDGSNQPQHF.

This clonotype has a count of ten or more. The chain employs TRBV29-1 and TRBJ2-5; TRBD2 matches 10 bases. The CDR3 sequence is 16 residues long. CDR1 and CDR2 (germline): SQVTM, ANQGSEA. The J segment lost 1 base and the V segment lost 3 bases, leaving 8 bases of the junction unmatched. The CDR3 is CSVDGTASGGQETQYF. The CDR3 DNA reads TGCAGCGTTGATGGAACGGCTAGCGGGGGCCAAGAGACCCAGTACTTC.

This clonotype was detected a few times. The chain carries TRBV27 and TRBJ2-2; D ambiguous. The CDR3 covers 13 residues. V was shortened by 10 bases and J by 7 bases, with 16 bases between the two germline ends. Germline V gene sequence: CDR1 MNHEY, CDR2 SMNVEV (reference sequence). CDR3 DNA: TGTGCCACCCTGCCAGGTTTTGGCGGGGAGCTGTTTTTT. This encodes CATLPGFGGELFF.